These T cell receptor beta chains were read from a single sample in a study of patients and donors after allogeneic stem cell transplantation. TCRdb re-called the RT-PCR reads through MiXCR, storing one row per CDR3 protein. The profile shows 920,000 or so distinct CDR3 sequences, roughly 17% of them singletons. Input material: blood, either unsorted or a sorted T cell fraction (not recorded which). Every receptor here comes from a human donor who was either an allogeneic HSCT recipient or a stem cell or donor lymphocyte infusion donor (not recorded which). It is not recorded whose cells these are; they may come from a transplant donor. Each CDR3 is given with its conserved first and last residue. The D gene is left open where the match is weak. Expanded clones are given a class, and other clones once, few, many or no size at all.

V gene: TRBV12-5
clone size: many
D gene: NA
J gene: TRBJ2-6
CDR3 protein: CASGYSGYTSGANVLTF
CDR3 DNA: TGTGCTAGTGGTTACTCTGGCTATACCTCTGGGGCCAACGTCCTGACTTTC

V gene: TRBV7-3
clone size: few
D gene: NA
J gene: TRBJ2-1
CDR3 protein: CASSLTSRGEQFF
CDR3 DNA: TGTGCCAGCAGCTTAACGTCTAGAGGTGAGCAGTTCTTC

V gene: TRBV6-1
clone size: NA
D gene: TRBD1
J gene: TRBJ1-2
CDR3 protein: CASRPSTGAGYTF
CDR3 DNA: TGTGCCAGCAGACCCTCGACAGGGGCAGGCTACACCTTC

V gene: TRBV24-1
clone size: NA
D gene: TRBD1
J gene: TRBJ2-7
CDR3 protein: CATSEAGTGWHEQYF
CDR3 DNA: TGTGCCACCAGTGAGGCCGGGACAGGGTGGCACGAGCAGTACTTC

V gene: TRBV5-1
clone size: few
D gene: NA
J gene: TRBJ1-3
CDR3 protein: CASSLEGGAGNIIYF
CDR3 DNA: TGCGCCAGCAGCTTGGAGGGGGGCGCTGGAAACATCATATATTTT

V gene: TRBV10-3
clone size: few
D gene: NA
J gene: TRBJ2-3
CDR3 protein: CAITPSVGKRADTQYF
CDR3 DNA: TGTGCCATCACCCCCTCGGTCGGAAAACGGGCAGATACGCAGTATTTT

V gene: TRBV20-1
clone size: NA
D gene: NA
J gene: TRBJ2-2
CDR3 protein: CSAQGRGYTGELFF
CDR3 DNA: TGCAGTGCTCAGGGACGGGGATACACCGGGGAGCTGTTTTTT

V gene: TRBV13
clone size: few
D gene: TRBD1
J gene: TRBJ1-2
CDR3 protein: CASSLTPVVGGGYTF
CDR3 DNA: TGTGCCAGCAGCTTAACTCCGGTTGTAGGGGGCGGCTACACCTTC

V gene: TRBV15
clone size: few
D gene: TRBD1
J gene: TRBJ1-4
CDR3 protein: CATNIDRATNEKLFF
CDR3 DNA: TGTGCCACCAATATAGACAGGGCGACAAATGAAAAACTGTTTTTT

V gene: TRBV2
clone size: few
D gene: NA
J gene: TRBJ2-3
CDR3 protein: CASINEKGTDTQYF
CDR3 DNA: TGTGCCAGCATTAATGAGAAAGGCACAGATACGCAGTATTTT

V gene: TRBV6-5
clone size: NA
D gene: NA
J gene: TRBJ1-1
CDR3 protein: CASSYRDIPEAFF
CDR3 DNA: TGTGCCAGCAGTTACCGGGACATTCCTGAAGCTTTCTTT

V gene: TRBV7-2
clone size: few
D gene: TRBD2
J gene: TRBJ2-7
CDR3 protein: CASSLYGGRYDYEQYF
CDR3 DNA: TGTGCCAGCAGCCTTTACGGCGGGAGGTACGACTACGAGCAGTACTTC

V gene: TRBV11-2
clone size: NA
D gene: NA
J gene: TRBJ1-1
CDR3 protein: CASSRLGGRLTEAFF
CDR3 DNA: TGTGCCAGCAGCCGATTGGGGGGCAGGCTCACTGAAGCTTTCTTT